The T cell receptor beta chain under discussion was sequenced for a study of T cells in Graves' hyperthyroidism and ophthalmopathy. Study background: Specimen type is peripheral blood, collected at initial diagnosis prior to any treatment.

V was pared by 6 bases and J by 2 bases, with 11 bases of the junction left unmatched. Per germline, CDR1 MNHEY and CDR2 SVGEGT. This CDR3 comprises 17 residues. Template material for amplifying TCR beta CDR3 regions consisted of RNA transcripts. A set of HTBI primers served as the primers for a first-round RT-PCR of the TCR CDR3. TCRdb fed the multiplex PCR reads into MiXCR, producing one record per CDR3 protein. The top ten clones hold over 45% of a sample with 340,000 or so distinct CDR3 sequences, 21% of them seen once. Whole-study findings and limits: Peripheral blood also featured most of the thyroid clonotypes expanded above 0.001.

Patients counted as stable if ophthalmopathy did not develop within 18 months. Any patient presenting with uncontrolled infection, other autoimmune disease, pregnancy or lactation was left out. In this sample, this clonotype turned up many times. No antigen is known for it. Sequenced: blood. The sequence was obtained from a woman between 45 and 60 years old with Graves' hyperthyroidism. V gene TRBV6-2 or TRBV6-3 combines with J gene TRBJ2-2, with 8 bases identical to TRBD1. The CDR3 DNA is TGTGCCAGCAGCCGCCAGGGGCAGGGGGCCAACACCGGGGAGCTGTTTTTT. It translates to CASSRQGQGANTGELFF.